Listed here are 21 T cell receptor beta chains from one sample, sequenced in a study of CD8+ T cells in alopecia areata. The treatment is: oral pan-JAK inhibitor, 5-10 mg twice daily. RNA was extracted and reverse transcribed into cDNA as the sequencing template. Method: immunoSEQ multiplex PCR; TCRdb's copy keeps in-frame clones and lacks some. In the table there are some 110,000 clones, roughly three fifths of which are singletons. Sequencing was performed on CD8+ T cells sorted from blood, taken at week 24, from a patient treated with tofacitinib. These receptors were obtained from a human donor with alopecia areata.

This clone has a handful of counts. The rearrangement uses TRBV5-5 and TRBJ1-2, with 12 bases identical to TRBD1. The CDR3 has 16 residues. V lost 3 bases, J lost 4 bases, and 7 bases stayed unmatched. The V gene's germline CDR1 is SGHKS and CDR2 YYEKEE (reference sequence). Here the CDR3 reads CASSSGQGAFFYGYTF. The CDR3 nucleotides read TGTGCCAGCAGCTCGGGACAGGGGGCCTTTTTCTATGGCTACACCTTC. Supplemented by reference TRBV5-5 and TRBJ1-2, the full variable domain reads DAGVTQSPTHLIKTRGQQVTLRCSPISGHKSVSWYQQVLGQGPQFIFQYYEKEERGRGNFPDRFSARQFPNYSSELNVNALLLGDSALYLCASSSGQGAFFYGYTFGSGTRLTVV.

The V gene is TRBV9, the J gene TRBJ1-1; D gene unclear. Germline V CDR1 and CDR2: SGDLS, YYNGEE. V was pared by 0 bases and J by 1 base, with 13 bases between. The CDR3 length is 16 residues. CDR3 nucleotide sequence: TGTGCCAGCAGCGTAGCGGAGAACTATGAGAACACTGAAGCTTTCTTT. This sequence encodes CASSVAENYENTEAFF.

With respect to this clone: This sample includes further DNA sequences coding for the same CDR3. J is TRBJ2-7 and V is TRBV6-1, with 11 bases fitting TRBD2. The junction had 1 base not matched to a gene; V was cut back by 3 bases and J by 0 bases. Germline-derived CDR1 and CDR2 are MNHNS and SASEGT. This CDR3 has 15 amino acids. The chain's CDR3 is CASSELAGGSYEQYF. CDR3 bases: TGTGCCAGCAGTGAGCTAGCGGGGGGCTCCTACGAGCAGTACTTC.

The chain links TRBV5-4 to TRBJ1-5, with D perhaps TRBD1 (5 bases). CDR1 SGHNT and CDR2 YYREEE come from the germline V gene (reference sequence). The V end lost 4 bases, the J end lost 3 bases, and 14 bases lay between the germline ends. This CDR3 has 15 amino acids. The CDR3: CASSQEPGINQPQHF. The CDR3 DNA sequence: TGTGCCAGCAGCCAAGAGCCAGGGATCAATCAGCCCCAGCATTTT. The complete variable domain, with remaining parts taken from reference TRBV5-4 and TRBJ1-5, reads ETGVTQSPTHLIKTRGQQVTLRCSSQSGHNTVSWYQQALGQGPQFIFQYYREEENGRGNFPPRFSGLQFPNYSSELNVNALELDDSALYLCASSQEPGINQPQHFGDGTRLSIL.

By proportion, this clone is medium-sized. The chain uses TRBV4-2 and TRBJ2-3; 10 bases are shared with TRBD2. The CDR3 totals 16 residues. CDR1 LGHNA and CDR2 YNFKEQ come from the germline V gene. V lost 0 bases and J lost 1; bases outside the gene matches: 1. The CDR3: CASSQDLAGGTDTQYF. The CDR3 DNA follows: TGTGCCAGCAGCCAAGATCTAGCGGGGGGCACAGATACGCAGTATTTT.

V and J are TRBV5-1 and TRBJ2-4; 10 bases map to TRBD1. J lost 6 bases, V lost 4 bases, and 13 bases had no gene match. Germline V lookup: CDR1 SGHRS, CDR2 YFSETQ. The CDR3 contains 17 residues. This CDR3 reads CASSLSSGTGEANIQYF. CDR3 DNA: TGCGCCAGCAGCCTCTCCTCCGGGACAGGGGAGGCAAACATTCAGTACTTC.

V usage is TRBV15 and J usage is TRBJ1-5, with D tentatively TRBD1 (5 bases). In germline, CDR1 is LNHNV, CDR2 YYDKDF (reference sequence). This CDR3 has 16 amino acids. V gave up 0 bases and J gave up 6 bases, with 15 bases separating them. The CDR3 nucleotides read TGTGCCACCAGCAGAGATTTCGGGGGGTCTAGTCAGCCCCAGCATTTT. Its translation is CATSRDFGGSSQPQHF.

The V and J genes are TRBV13 and TRBJ2-5; 9 bases line up with TRBD1. Germline lookup yields CDR1 PRHDT and CDR2 FYEKMQ (reference sequence). V lost 5 bases to trimming and J lost 7 bases; unmatched junction nucleotides: 5. The CDR3 is made up of 13 amino acids. CDR3 amino acids: CASSQDRGGTQYF. The CDR3 DNA is TGTGCCAGCAGCCAAGACAGGGGGGGGACCCAGTACTTC. The complete variable domain, with remaining parts taken from reference TRBV13 and TRBJ2-5, reads AAGVIQSPRHLIKEKRETATLKCYPIPRHDTVYWYQQGPGQDPQFLISFYEKMQSDKGSIPDRFSAQQFSDYHSELNMSSLELGDSALYFCASSQDRGGTQYFGPGTRLLVL.

The rearrangement links TRBV4-2 to TRBJ2-6; perhaps TRBD1 as D (5 bases). This CDR3 region has 14 residues. From germline, CDR1 is LGHNA and CDR2 YNFKEQ. Trimming took off 6 bases at V and 2 bases at J, with 8 bases between the two ends. CDR3 bases: TGTGCCAGCAGAGACAGTACTGGGGCCAACGTCCTGACTTTC. Translating it yields CASRDSTGANVLTF.

Only one count was recorded for this clone. V usage is TRBV5-1 and J usage is TRBJ2-1, with TRBD1 matching over 12 bases. The CDR3 is 17 amino acids. V lost 4 bases and J lost 5; bases outside the gene matches: 10. The germline V gene encodes CDR1 SGHRS and CDR2 YFSETQ. CDR3 DNA: TGCGCCAGCAGCCTCTACCGGGACAGGGGGCGACACAATGAGCAGTTCTTC. This translates into CASSLYRDRGRHNEQFF.

This chain links TRBV4-1 with TRBJ2-7; possible D gene TRBD2, 6 bases. V lost 1 base and J lost 4, with 14 bases in between. The CDR3 contains 15 residues. The germline V gene encodes CDR1 MGHRA and CDR2 YSYEKL. CDR3 residues: CASSQGGGLLYEQYF. In DNA form, the CDR3 reads TGCGCCAGCAGCCAAGGTGGCGGACTACTATACGAGCAGTACTTC.

This chain joins TRBV6-5 and TRBJ1-5; 9 bases match TRBD1. V lost 8 bases to trimming and J lost 6 bases; unmatched junction nucleotides: 5. This CDR3 has 13 amino acids. Germline-derived CDR1 and CDR2 are MNHEY and SVGAGI. The CDR3 nucleotides are TGTGCCAGCTCCGGGACAGGGCTTCAGCCCCAGCATTTT. Its protein product is CASSGTGLQPQHF.

The rearrangement links TRBV6-1 to TRBJ2-3; D not certain. CDR1 and CDR2 (germline): MNHNS, SASEGT. This CDR3 spans 15 amino acids. Between the trimmed V and J ends, which lost 2 bases and 0 bases, there was a span of 9 bases. CDR3 bases: TGTGCCAGCAGTGAACTCCCAAAAAGCACAGATACGCAGTATTTT. Translating gives CASSELPKSTDTQYF.

The chain is built from TRBV15 and TRBJ1-6; TRBD1 is a possible D gene (5 bases). Trimming left V 0 bases short and J 9 bases short, with 9 bases between. There are 14 residues in the CDR3. Germline assignment: CDR1 LNHNV and CDR2 YYDKDF (reference sequence). CDR3 nucleotides: TGTGCCACCAGCAGAGACAGGGAGGGTTCACCCCTCCACTTT. Translation: CATSRDREGSPLHF.

This chain joins TRBV19 and TRBJ2-7, with D possibly being TRBD1 (6 bases). V was shortened by 9 bases and J by 3 bases, with 18 bases between the two germline ends. This CDR3 spans 14 amino acids. Germline CDR1 LNHDA, CDR2 SQIVND (reference sequence). CDR3 residues: CASSLSTGFYEQYF. In DNA, the CDR3 is TGTGCCAGCAGTTTATCCACAGGGTTCTACGAGCAGTACTTC.

The chain uses TRBV6-1 and TRBJ2-7; a weak D match, TRBD2 (6 bases). V was shortened by 7 bases and J by 7 bases, with 14 bases between the two germline ends. CDR1 and CDR2 (germline): MNHNS, SASEGT. The CDR3 has 12 residues. The DNA of the CDR3 is TGTGCCAGCACCCTCCCCGGGGGAGAGCAGTACTTC. The encoded protein is CASTLPGGEQYF.

The chain couples TRBV29-1 to TRBJ2-3; D perhaps matches TRBD1 (5 bases). Trimming left V 6 bases short and J 3 bases short, with 22 bases between. Germline lookup yields CDR1 SQVTM and CDR2 ANQGSEA. The CDR3 contains 16 residues. The CDR3 reads CSVSPDSLQHTDTQYF. The CDR3 region has the DNA TGCAGCGTCTCCCCAGACAGCCTCCAACATACAGATACGCAGTATTTT.

The chain joins TRBV4-1 to TRBJ1-2; D possibly corresponds to TRBD1 (6 bases). Trimming left V 4 bases short and J 7 bases short, with 13 bases between. The CDR3 spans 13 residues. Germline CDR1 and CDR2: MGHRA and YSYEKL. CDR3 loop: CASSLQGQGGYTF. CDR3 nucleotides: TGCGCCAGCAGCCTACAGGGCCAGGGTGGCTACACCTTC.

This chain joins TRBV5-6 and TRBJ1-5, with D perhaps TRBD1 (6 bases). CDR1 and CDR2 from the germline V gene are SGHDT and YYEEEE. Between the trimmed V and J ends, which lost 4 bases and 4 bases, there was a span of 18 bases. CDR3 length: 16 residues. The CDR3 spells CASSMGAGGGNQPQHF. CDR3 sequence (DNA): TGTGCCAGCAGCATGGGGGCCGGCGGGGGAAATCAGCCCCAGCATTTT.

The chain combines TRBV7-2 with TRBJ2-7; D possibly uses TRBD1 or TRBD2 (5 bases each). Per germline, CDR1 SGHTA and CDR2 FQGNSA. The CDR3 totals 15 residues. The V end was cut by 6 bases, the J end by 2 bases, with 17 bases between. The CDR3 protein is CASRAAPGLTYEQYF. In DNA, the CDR3 is TGTGCCAGCAGGGCTGCCCCGGGGCTGACCTACGAGCAGTACTTC. The variable domain in full, completed from reference TRBV7-2 and TRBJ2-7, reads GAGVSQSPSNKVTEKGKDVELRCDPISGHTALYWYRQSLGQGLEFLIYFQGNSAPDKSGLPSDRFSAERTGGSVSTLTIQRTQQEDSAVYLCASRAAPGLTYEQYFGPGTRLTVT.

The chain recombines TRBV7-9 with TRBJ2-5; TRBD1 might be the D (6 bases). The length of the CDR3 is 14 residues. Per the germline V gene, CDR1 is SEHNR and CDR2 is FQNEAQ (reference sequence). With 5 bases removed from V and 4 bases from J, the gap between germline ends came to 14 bases. In DNA form, the CDR3 reads TGTGCCAGCAGCCTCACAGGGTCGACAGAGACCCAGTACTTC. Protein sequence: CASSLTGSTETQYF.